The clone carrying this T cell receptor beta chain was observed at least ten times. Antigen: not known. The sample belongs to a study of regulatory T cells in long-lasting Graves disease. Broader study findings: Whereas about a thousand public clonotypes were shared by new patients, persistent patients shared more, at some 3,000.

Germline trimming cut 2 bases from V and 4 bases from J; bases unmatched to any gene: 7. CDR1 is MNHEY, CDR2 SVGEGT, per germline. The CDR3 contains 16 residues. Libraries of TCR beta came from iRepertoire HTBI primers plus Arm-PCR of CDR3 regions. MiXCR, applied by TCRdb to the multiplex PCR reads, yields one record per CDR3 protein. The table shows about 430,000 distinct CDR3 sequences, with approximately 15% occurring only once. The time point here: newly diagnosed GD, antithyroid drugs for less than 3 months. Scientists built the TCR library using RNA that was extracted from PBMCs. Xi'an, China, was home to the endocrinology department that provided patients. The sample was also linked to a second study, of T cells in Graves' hyperthyroidism and ophthalmopathy. That source adds: The hyperthyroidism was newly diagnosed and had lasted under 2 months; the patients were aged 18 to 65. Patients were excluded because of uncontrolled infection, other autoimmune disease, pregnancy or lactation.

This TCR came from a woman between 35 and 50 years old with Graves disease. The chain employs TRBV6-2 or TRBV6-3 and TRBJ2-1; 8 bases are a match to TRBD2. Sequences were derived from peripheral blood mononuclear cells (PBMCs), sampled at new diagnosis, from a patient treated with antithyroid drugs. This chain's CDR3 is CASSYLLAGTYNEQFF. CDR3 in DNA: TGTGCCAGCAGTTACCTTTTAGCGGGAACGTACAATGAGCAGTTCTTC.